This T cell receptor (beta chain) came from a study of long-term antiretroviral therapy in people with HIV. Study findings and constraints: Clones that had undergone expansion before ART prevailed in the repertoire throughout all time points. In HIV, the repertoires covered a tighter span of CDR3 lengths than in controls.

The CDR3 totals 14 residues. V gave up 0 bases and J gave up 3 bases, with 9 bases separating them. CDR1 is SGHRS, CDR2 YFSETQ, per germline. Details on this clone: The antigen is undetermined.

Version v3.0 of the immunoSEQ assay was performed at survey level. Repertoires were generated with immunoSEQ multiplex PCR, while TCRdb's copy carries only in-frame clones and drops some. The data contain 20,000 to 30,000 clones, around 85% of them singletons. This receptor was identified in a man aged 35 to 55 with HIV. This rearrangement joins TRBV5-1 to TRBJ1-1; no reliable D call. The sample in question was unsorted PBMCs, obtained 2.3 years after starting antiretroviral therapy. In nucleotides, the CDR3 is TGCGCCAGCAGCTTGGACAGCCTAGACACTGAAGCTTTCTTT. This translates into CASSLDSLDTEAFF.